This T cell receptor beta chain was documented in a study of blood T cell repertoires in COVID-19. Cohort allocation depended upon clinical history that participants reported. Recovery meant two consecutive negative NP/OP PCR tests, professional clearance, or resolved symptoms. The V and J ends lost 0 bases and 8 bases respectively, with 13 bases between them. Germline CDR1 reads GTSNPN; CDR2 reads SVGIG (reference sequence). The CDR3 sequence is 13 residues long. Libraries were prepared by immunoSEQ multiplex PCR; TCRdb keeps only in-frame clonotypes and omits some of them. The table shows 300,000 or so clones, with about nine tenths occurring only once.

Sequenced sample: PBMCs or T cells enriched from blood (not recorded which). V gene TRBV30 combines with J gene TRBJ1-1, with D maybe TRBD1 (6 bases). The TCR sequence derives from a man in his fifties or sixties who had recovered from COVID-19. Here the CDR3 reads CAWSVEQGLEAFF. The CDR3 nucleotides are TGTGCCTGGAGTGTAGAACAGGGCCTGGAAGCTTTCTTT.